The entry below gives a single TCR beta chain sequence along with its context. This specimen comes from a study of cytomegalovirus exposure and HLA in healthy donors. The PCR had 60 Vbeta and 13 Jbeta primers. Assay used: immunoSEQ multiplex PCR; TCRdb lists only in-frame clones, some missing. The sample has 55,000 to 70,000 clones; around four fifths are singletons. The sequenced sample was PBMCs. The receptor was isolated from a male donor in good health and CMV-seropositive.

CDR3 bases: TGCACCAGCAGGGGGGAGGGGCTAGGAAACACCATATATTTT. It specifies CTSRGEGLGNTIYF. The chain carries TRBV1 and TRBJ1-3. TRBV1 is annotated as a pseudogene. The CDR3 loop spans 14 amino acids.